What follows are 10 T cell receptor beta chains derived from one specimen sequenced in a study of shared clonotypes between healthy human individuals (dated by TCRdb to about 2020). Receptors were amplified or captured by the immunoSEQ multiplex PCR assay. TCRdb re-hosts the immuneACCESS table, in-frame sequences only. Its copies lack some clones; in the studies checked, an unresolved V gene accounts for under half of them, and the cause for the rest is not known. The sample table records roughly 1,600,000 clones; about 98.5% of these occur just once. The ten top clones hold about 0.35% of the sample. The material sequenced was naive CD4+ T cells sorted from blood. Per the publication, the cell subset or site label means: CD45RA+ positively selected. The receptor set was obtained from a young man in good health.

This clone came up once. The chain couples TRBV7-9 to TRBJ1-1, with TRBD1 as a possible D gene (6 bases). CDR3 length: 14 residues. Germline CDR1 SEHNR, CDR2 FQNEAQ (reference sequence). The V and J ends lost 5 bases and 6 bases respectively, with 16 bases between them. Written as DNA, the CDR3 is TGTGCCAGCAGCCGGTACAGGGATGTCGCTGAAGCTTTCTTT. Translated, it gives CASSRYRDVAEAFF.

This chain connects TRBV2 to TRBJ2-3, with TRBD2 identical over 10 bases. The CDR3 contains 17 residues. Per the germline V gene, CDR1 is SNHLY and CDR2 is FYNNEI. J was trimmed by 0 bases and V by 6 bases; bases with no gene match: 9. The CDR3: CASSDSGRTTSTDTQYF. In DNA, the CDR3 is TGTGCCAGCAGCGATAGCGGGAGGACTACTAGCACAGATACGCAGTATTTT.

This chain's CDR3 is CASSGLGSTDTQYF. CDR3 in DNA: TGTGCCAGCAGCGGGTTGGGGAGCACAGATACGCAGTATTTT. V gene TRBV9 combines with J gene TRBJ2-3; D gene uncertain. CDR3 length: 14 residues. The germline V gene encodes CDR1 SGDLS and CDR2 YYNGEE. V was shortened by 3 bases and J by 0 bases, with 8 bases between the two germline ends.

The chain has TRBV7-9 and TRBJ2-7; possibly TRBD2 for D (6 bases). This CDR3 contains 14 residues. V lost 5 bases and J lost 2, with 13 bases in between. Looked up from germline, CDR1 is SEHNR and CDR2 is FQNEAQ (reference sequence). CDR3 amino acids: CASSISGRAYEQYF. CDR3 bases: TGTGCCAGCAGCATCAGCGGGCGGGCCTACGAGCAGTACTTC.

The V gene is TRBV27, the J gene TRBJ2-1, with D unresolved. This CDR3 is built from 15 residues. Germline V gene data show CDR1 as MNHEY and CDR2 as SMNVEV (reference sequence). The V gene lost 5 bases and the J gene lost 0 bases, with 11 bases spanning the gap. The CDR3, as DNA: TGTGCCAGCAGTCCCAGACCGCGCTCCTACAATGAGCAGTTCTTC. Its translation is CASSPRPRSYNEQFF.

This chain links TRBV6-5 with TRBJ2-4; 7 bases fit TRBD1. V shed 6 bases, J shed 5 bases, and the junction held 7 bases outside the gene matches. Germline lookup yields CDR1 MNHEY and CDR2 SVGAGI. The length of the CDR3 is 14 residues. CDR3 in DNA: TGTGCCAGCAGCTCCACAGGGGTAGAAAACATTCAGTACTTC. It is translated as CASSSTGVENIQYF.

The chain joins TRBV5-6 to TRBJ2-2; 14 bases agree with TRBD2. The CDR3 sequence is 17 residues long. V was pared by 3 bases and J by 8 bases, with 9 bases of the junction left unmatched. Germline V gives CDR1 SGHDT, CDR2 YYEEEE. The DNA for the CDR3 is TGTGCCAGCAGCTCTAAGACTAGCGGGAGGGCCCGAGGGGAGCTGTTTTTT. It translates to CASSSKTSGRARGELFF. Full variable domain (rest looked up from reference TRBV5-6 and TRBJ2-2): DAGVTQSPTHLIKTRGQQVTLRCSPKSGHDTVSWYQQALGQGPQFIFQYYEEEERQRGNFPDRFSGHQFPNYSSELNVNALLLGDSALYLCASSSKTSGRARGELFFGEGSRLTVL.

The chain recombines TRBV14 with TRBJ2-7; tentatively, D is TRBD2 (5 bases). This CDR3 region has 16 residues. V lost 1 base, J lost 0 bases, and 13 bases lay in between. Per the germline V gene, CDR1 is SGHDN and CDR2 is FVKESK. The CDR3 DNA reads as TGTGCCAGCAGCCAAGGCGGACTTACCTCCTCCTACGAGCAGTACTTC. Its protein is CASSQGGLTSSYEQYF. The whole variable domain, filled in from reference TRBV14 and TRBJ2-7, reads EAGVTQFPSHSVIEKGQTVTLRCDPISGHDNLYWYRRVMGKEIKFLLHFVKESKQDESGMPNNRFLAERTGGTYSTLKVQPAELEDSGVYFCASSQGGLTSSYEQYFGPGTRLTVT.

In regard to this clone: This specimen includes other DNA sequences encoding the same CDR3. The chain joins TRBV9 to TRBJ2-7, with D possibly TRBD1 on 6 matching bases. V lost 3 bases, J lost 3 bases, and 7 bases lay in between. CDR1 is SGDLS, CDR2 YYNGEE, per germline. CDR3 size: 12 residues. The CDR3 sequence is CASSAQGYEQYF. The CDR3 DNA is TGTGCCAGCAGCGCACAGGGCTACGAGCAGTACTTC. The full variable domain, rest sourced from reference TRBV9 and TRBJ2-7, is DSGVTQTPKHLITATGQRVTLRCSPRSGDLSVYWYQQSLDQGLQFLIQYYNGEERAKGNILERFSAQQFPDLHSELNLSSLELGDSALYFCASSAQGYEQYFGPGTRLTVT.

This clone is a singleton in its sample. The chain couples TRBV11-3 to TRBJ2-1; 10 nucleotides align to TRBD2. Germline V gene lookup returns CDR1 SGHNT and CDR2 YENEEA. Losses at the gene ends were 2 bases for V and 3 bases for J; bases not matched to a gene: 13. CDR3 length: 19 residues. The CDR3 DNA is TGTGCCAGCAGCTTATCGCGGGGGGCTAGCGGGAGCTTCTACAATGAGCAGTTCTTC. Residues: CASSLSRGASGSFYNEQFF.